The present T cell receptor (beta chain) was sequenced within a study of blood T cell repertoires in COVID-19. Study-wide background: Samples came from the United States, Italy and Spain, spanning acute and convalescent COVID-19.

One Seattle source followed patients from active infection through their disease course. Repertoires were generated with immunoSEQ multiplex PCR, while TCRdb's copy carries only in-frame clones and drops some. The sample records just over 350,000 clones, 75% to 90% being singletons. Germline assignment: CDR1 MNHNY and CDR2 SVGAGI (reference sequence). After removal of 8 bases from V and 4 bases from J, the junction contained 2 bases not matched to a gene. The CDR3 is 13 amino acids. The clonotype comes from a woman in her sixties with COVID-19, enrolled during active disease. Sequencing was performed on peripheral blood. The chain uses TRBV6-6 and TRBJ1-1; TRBD1 aligns across 12 bases. The CDR3 DNA sequence: TGTGCCAGCGGGGACAGGGGGCGCACTGAAGCTTTCTTT. This gives the protein CASGDRGRTEAFF.